The present TCR beta chain was sequenced within a study of beta chain features in type 1 diabetes. Across the whole study: There were around 100,000,000 sorted cells examined across all samples. The study's findings and limits: There was no resolution here of whether HLA type influences TCRB rearrangement. In all four CD4+ subsets, TCRB CDR3 length was significantly, moderately reduced in type 1 diabetes.

This CDR3 is built from 16 residues. The V gene's germline CDR1 is MNHNY and CDR2 SVGAGI (reference sequence). Germline trimming cut 4 bases from V and 6 bases from J; bases unmatched to any gene: 11. The entirety of the isolated RNA underwent reverse transcription, so expressed TCRB transcripts were sequenced. Some clones are missing from TCRdb's copy, which holds only in-frame ones; the method was immunoSEQ multiplex PCR. The sample holds 250,000 to 350,000 clones; about 15% are singletons and the top ten take roughly 7%. This clone came up a few times. Its antigen is as yet unknown. The TCR was taken from a man aged 30 to 45 in good health. Sequenced: central memory CD4+ T cells from blood. The J gene is TRBJ1-4, the V gene TRBV6-6; 7 bases fit TRBD1. CDR3 DNA: TGTGCCAGCAGTTCGACCAACAGGGGTTTATATGAAAAACTGTTTTTT. Residues: CASSSTNRGLYEKLFF.